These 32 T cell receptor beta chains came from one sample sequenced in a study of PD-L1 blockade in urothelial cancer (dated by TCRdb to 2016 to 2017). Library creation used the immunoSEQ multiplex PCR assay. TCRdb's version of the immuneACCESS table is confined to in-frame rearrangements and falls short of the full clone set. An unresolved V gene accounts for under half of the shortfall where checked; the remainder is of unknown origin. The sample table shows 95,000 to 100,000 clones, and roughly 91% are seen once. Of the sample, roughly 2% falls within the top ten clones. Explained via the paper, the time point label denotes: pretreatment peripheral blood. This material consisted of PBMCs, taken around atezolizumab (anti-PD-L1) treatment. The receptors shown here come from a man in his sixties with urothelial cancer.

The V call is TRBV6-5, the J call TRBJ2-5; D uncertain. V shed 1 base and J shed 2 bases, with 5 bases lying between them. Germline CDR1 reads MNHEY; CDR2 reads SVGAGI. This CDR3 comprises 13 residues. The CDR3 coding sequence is TGTGCCAGCAGTTACTACCAGCAAGAGACCCAGTACTTC. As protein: CASSYYQQETQYF.

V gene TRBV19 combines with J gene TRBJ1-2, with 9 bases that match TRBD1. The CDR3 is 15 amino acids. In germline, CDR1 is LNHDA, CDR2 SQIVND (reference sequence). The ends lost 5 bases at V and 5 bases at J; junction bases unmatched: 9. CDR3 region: CASSPPPGQGYGYTF. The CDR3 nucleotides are TGTGCCAGTAGTCCCCCACCGGGACAGGGATATGGCTACACCTTC. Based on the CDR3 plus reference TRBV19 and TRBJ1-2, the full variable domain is DGGITQSPKYLFRKEGQNVTLSCEQNLNHDAMYWYRQDPGQGLRLIYYSQIVNDFQKGDIAEGYSVSREKKESFPLTVTSAQKNPTAFYLCASSPPPGQGYGYTFGSGTRLTVV.

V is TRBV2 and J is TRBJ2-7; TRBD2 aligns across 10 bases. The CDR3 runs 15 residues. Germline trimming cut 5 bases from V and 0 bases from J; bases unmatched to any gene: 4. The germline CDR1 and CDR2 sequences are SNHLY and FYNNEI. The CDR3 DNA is TGTGCCAGCAGTTTCGAGCGGGGGGGCTCCTACGAGCAGTACTTC. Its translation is CASSFERGGSYEQYF.

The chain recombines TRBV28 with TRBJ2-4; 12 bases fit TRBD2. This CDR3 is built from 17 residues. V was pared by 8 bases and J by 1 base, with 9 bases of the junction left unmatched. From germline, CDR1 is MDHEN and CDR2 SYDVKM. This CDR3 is CASSGLAGRGAKNIQYF. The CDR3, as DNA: TGTGCCAGCTCGGGACTAGCGGGTAGGGGGGCCAAAAACATTCAGTACTTC.

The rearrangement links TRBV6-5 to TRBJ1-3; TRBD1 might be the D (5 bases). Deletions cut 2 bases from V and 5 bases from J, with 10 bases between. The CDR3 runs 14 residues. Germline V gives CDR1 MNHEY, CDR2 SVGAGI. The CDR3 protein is CASSYRGMRNTIYF. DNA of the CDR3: TGTGCCAGCAGTTACAGGGGAATGCGAAACACCATATATTTT.

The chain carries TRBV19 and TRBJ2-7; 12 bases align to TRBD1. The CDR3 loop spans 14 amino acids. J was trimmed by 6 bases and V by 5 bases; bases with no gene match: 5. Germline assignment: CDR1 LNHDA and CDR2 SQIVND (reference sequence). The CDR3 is CASSFGTGGVEQYF. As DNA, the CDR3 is TGTGCCAGTAGTTTCGGGACAGGGGGCGTCGAGCAGTACTTC.

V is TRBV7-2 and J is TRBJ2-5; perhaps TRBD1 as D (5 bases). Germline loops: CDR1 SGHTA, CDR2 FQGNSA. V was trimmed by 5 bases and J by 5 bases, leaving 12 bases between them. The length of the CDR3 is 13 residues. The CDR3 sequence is CASSRRGRETQYF. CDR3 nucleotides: TGTGCCAGCAGCCGAAGGGGTAGGGAGACCCAGTACTTC.

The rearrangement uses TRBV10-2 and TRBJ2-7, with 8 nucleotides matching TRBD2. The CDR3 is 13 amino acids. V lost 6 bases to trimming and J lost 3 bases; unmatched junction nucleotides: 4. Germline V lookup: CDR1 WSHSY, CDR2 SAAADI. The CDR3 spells CASSLTSVYEQYF. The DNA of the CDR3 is TGCGCCAGCAGCCTGACTAGCGTCTACGAGCAGTACTTC.

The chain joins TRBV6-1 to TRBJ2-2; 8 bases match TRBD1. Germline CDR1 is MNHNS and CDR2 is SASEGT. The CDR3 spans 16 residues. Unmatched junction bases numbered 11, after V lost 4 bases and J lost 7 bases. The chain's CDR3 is CASSVLTTGVFGELFF. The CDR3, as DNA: TGTGCCAGCAGTGTTCTGACGACAGGGGTTTTCGGGGAGCTGTTTTTT.

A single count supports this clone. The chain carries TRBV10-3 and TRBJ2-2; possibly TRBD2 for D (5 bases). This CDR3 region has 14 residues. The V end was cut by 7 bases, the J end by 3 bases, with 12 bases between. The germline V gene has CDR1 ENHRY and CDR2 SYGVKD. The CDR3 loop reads CAITSNGDTGELFF. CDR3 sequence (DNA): TGTGCCATCACTAGCAATGGGGACACCGGGGAGCTGTTTTTT.

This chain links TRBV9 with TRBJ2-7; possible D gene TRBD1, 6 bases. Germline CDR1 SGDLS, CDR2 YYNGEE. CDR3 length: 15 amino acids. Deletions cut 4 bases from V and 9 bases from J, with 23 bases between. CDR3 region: CASSPRVAGEGRQYF. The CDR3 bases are TGTGCCAGCAGCCCGAGGGTGGCAGGGGAAGGACGGCAGTACTTC.

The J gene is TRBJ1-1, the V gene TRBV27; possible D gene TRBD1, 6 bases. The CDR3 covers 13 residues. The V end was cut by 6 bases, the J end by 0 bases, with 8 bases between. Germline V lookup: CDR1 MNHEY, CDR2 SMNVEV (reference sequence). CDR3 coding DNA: TGTGCCAGCAGAAGGACAGTGAACACTGAAGCTTTCTTT. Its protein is CASRRTVNTEAFF.

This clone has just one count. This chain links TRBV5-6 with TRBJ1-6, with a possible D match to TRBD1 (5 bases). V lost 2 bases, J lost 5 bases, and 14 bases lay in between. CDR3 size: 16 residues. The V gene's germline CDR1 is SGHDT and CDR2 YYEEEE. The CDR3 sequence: CASSFDRTNNNSPLHF. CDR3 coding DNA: TGTGCCAGCAGCTTTGACAGAACAAATAATAATTCACCCCTCCACTTT.

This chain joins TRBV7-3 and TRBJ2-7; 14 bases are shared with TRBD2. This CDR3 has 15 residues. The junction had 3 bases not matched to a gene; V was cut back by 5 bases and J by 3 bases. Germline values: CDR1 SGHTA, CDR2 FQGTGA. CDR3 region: CASSMGLAGVYEQYF. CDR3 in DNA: TGTGCCAGCAGCATGGGACTAGCGGGAGTCTACGAGCAGTACTTC.

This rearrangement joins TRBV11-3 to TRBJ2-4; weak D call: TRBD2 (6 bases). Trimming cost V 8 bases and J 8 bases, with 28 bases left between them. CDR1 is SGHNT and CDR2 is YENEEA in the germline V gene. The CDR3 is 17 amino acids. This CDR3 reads CASSTGQGGMLGDIQYF. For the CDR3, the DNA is TGTGCCAGCTCTACGGGGCAGGGAGGTATGCTGGGAGACATTCAGTACTTC. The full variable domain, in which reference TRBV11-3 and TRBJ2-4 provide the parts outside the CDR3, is EAGVVQSPRYKIIEKKQPVAFWCNPISGHNTLYWYLQNLGQGPELLIRYENEEAVDDSQLPKDRFSAERLKGVDSTLKIQPAELGDSAVYLCASSTGQGGMLGDIQYFGAGTRLSVL.

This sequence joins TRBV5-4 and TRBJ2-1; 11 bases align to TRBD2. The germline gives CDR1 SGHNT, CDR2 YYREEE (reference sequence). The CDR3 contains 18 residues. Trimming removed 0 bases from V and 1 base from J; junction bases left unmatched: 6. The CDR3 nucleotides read TGTGCCAGCAGCTTGGCCGGGGCTAGCGGGGGGTCCTACAATGAGCAGTTCTTC. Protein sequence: CASSLAGASGGSYNEQFF.

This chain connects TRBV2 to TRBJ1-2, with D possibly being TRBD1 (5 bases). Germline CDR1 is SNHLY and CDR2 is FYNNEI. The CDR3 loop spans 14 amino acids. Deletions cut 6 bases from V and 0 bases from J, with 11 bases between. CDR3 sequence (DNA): TGTGCCAGCAGAGGGGCAAGGACTAACTATGGCTACACCTTC. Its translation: CASRGARTNYGYTF.

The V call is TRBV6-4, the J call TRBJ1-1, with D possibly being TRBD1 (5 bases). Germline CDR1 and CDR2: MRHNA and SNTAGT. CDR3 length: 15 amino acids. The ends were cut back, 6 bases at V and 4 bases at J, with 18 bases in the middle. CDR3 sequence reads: CASSPQGGLGTEAFF. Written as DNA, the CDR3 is TGTGCCAGCAGCCCTCAGGGAGGGTTGGGCACTGAAGCTTTCTTT.

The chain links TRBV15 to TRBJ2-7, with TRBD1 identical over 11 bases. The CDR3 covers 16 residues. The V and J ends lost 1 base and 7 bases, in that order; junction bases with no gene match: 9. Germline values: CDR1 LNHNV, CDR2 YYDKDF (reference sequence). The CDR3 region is CATSRGGTGGTREQYF. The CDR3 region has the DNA TGTGCCACCAGCAGAGGGGGGACAGGGGGTACGAGAGAGCAGTACTTC.

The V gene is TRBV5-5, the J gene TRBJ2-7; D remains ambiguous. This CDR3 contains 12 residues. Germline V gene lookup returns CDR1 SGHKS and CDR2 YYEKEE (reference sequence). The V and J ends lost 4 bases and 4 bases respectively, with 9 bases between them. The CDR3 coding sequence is TGTGCCAGCAGCCTCACAGCTTACGAGCAGTACTTC. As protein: CASSLTAYEQYF.

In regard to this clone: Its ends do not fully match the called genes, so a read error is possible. The CDR3 spells CASSLGPGPVETQYF. CDR3 nucleotides: TGCGCCAGCAGTTTGGGGCCGGGTCCGGTCGAGACCCAGTACTTC. The rearrangement links TRBV5-1 to TRBJ2-5; the D gene is possibly TRBD1 (5 bases). The CDR3 spans 15 residues. CDR1 and CDR2 (germline): SGHRS, YFSETQ.

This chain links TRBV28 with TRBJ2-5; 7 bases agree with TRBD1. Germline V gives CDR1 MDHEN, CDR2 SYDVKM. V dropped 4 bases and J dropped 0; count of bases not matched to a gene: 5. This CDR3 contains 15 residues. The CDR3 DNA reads TGTGCCAGCAGTTCGGGGACAGCGTACCAAGAGACCCAGTACTTC. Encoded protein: CASSSGTAYQETQYF.

CDR3 protein: CASSILTGMSYEQYF. CDR3 nucleotide sequence: TGTGCCAGTAGTATCCTGACAGGGATGAGCTACGAGCAGTACTTC. This chain uses TRBV19 with TRBJ2-7; 7 bases are a match to TRBD1. V was clipped by 3 bases and J by 3 bases; unmatched bases: 8. Germline V gene lookup returns CDR1 LNHDA and CDR2 SQIVND (reference sequence). The CDR3 covers 15 residues.

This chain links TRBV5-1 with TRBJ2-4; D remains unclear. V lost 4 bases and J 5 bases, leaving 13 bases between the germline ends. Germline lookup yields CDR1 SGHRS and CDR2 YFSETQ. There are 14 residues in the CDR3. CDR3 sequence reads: CASSRGHLENIQYF. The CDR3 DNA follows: TGCGCCAGCAGCCGCGGCCACTTGGAAAACATTCAGTACTTC.

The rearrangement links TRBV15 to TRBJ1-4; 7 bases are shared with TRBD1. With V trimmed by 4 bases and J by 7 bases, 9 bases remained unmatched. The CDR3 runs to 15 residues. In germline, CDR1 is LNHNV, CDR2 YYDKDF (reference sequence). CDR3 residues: CATSISQGGPEKLFF. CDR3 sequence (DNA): TGTGCCACCAGCATTTCGCAGGGGGGACCTGAAAAACTGTTTTTT. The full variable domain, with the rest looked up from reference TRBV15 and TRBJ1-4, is DAMVIQNPRYQVTQFGKPVTLSCSQTLNHNVMYWYQQKSSQAPKLLFHYYDKDFNNEADTPDNFQSRRPNTSFCFLDIRSPGLGDTAMYLCATSISQGGPEKLFFGSGTQLSVL.

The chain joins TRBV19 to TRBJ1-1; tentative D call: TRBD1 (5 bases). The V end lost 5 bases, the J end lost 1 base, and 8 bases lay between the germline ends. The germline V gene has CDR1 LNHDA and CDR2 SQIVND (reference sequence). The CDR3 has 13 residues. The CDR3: CASSLRENTEAFF. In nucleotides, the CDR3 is TGTGCCAGTAGTCTCAGGGAGAACACTGAAGCTTTCTTT.

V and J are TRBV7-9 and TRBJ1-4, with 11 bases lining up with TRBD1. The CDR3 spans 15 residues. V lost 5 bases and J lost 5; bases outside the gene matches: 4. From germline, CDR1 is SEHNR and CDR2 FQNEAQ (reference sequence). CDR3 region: CASSRGQGANEKLFF. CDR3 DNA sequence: TGTGCCAGCAGCCGTGGACAGGGGGCAAATGAAAAACTGTTTTTT.

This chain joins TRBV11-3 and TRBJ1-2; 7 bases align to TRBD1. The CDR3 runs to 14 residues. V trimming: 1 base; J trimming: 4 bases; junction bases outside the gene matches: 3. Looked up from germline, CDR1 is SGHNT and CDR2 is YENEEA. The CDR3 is CASSLATGSYGYTF. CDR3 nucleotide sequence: TGTGCCAGCAGCTTAGCGACAGGGTCCTATGGCTACACCTTC.

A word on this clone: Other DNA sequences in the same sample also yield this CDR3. Here the CDR3 DNA reads TGTGCCAGTAGCCAAGACAGTTACTATGGCTACACCTTC. Translation: CASSQDSYYGYTF. The chain joins TRBV19 to TRBJ1-2, with D maybe TRBD1 (5 bases). Germline V lookup: CDR1 LNHDA, CDR2 SQIVND (reference sequence). Trimming removed 6 bases from V and 3 bases from J, with 11 bases in between. CDR3 length: 13 amino acids.

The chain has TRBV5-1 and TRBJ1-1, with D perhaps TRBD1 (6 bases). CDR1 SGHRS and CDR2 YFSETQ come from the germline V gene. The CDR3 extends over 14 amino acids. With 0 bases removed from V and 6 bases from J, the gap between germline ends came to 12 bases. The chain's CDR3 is CASSLEGGAAEAFF. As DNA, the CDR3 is TGCGCCAGCAGCTTGGAAGGGGGGGCGGCTGAAGCTTTCTTT.

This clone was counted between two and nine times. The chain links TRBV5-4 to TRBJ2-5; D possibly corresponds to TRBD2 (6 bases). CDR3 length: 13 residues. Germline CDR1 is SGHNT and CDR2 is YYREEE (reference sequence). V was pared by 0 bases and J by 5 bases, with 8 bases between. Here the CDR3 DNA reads TGTGCCAGCAGCTTGGAAGGGAGGGAGACCCAGTACTTC. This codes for CASSLEGRETQYF.

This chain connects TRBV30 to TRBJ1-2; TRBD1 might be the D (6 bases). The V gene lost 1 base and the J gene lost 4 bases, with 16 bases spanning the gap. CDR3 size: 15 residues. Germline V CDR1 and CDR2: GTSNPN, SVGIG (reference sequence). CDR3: CAWSALWGGFYGYTF. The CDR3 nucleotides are TGTGCCTGGAGTGCCCTTTGGGGGGGCTTCTATGGCTACACCTTC.